Sequencing of this T cell receptor beta chain was carried out in a study of shared clonotypes between healthy human individuals. On the study more broadly: Researchers assigned three CD4 naive, three CD4 memory, two CD8 naive and one CD8 memory plate to each donor. Points from the study as a whole: Estimated richness values were generally larger in naive subsets than in memory subsets.

Into CD45RA+ naive and CD45RA-negative memory subsets, the CD4+ cells were split. Note on this clone: Its cognate antigen is unknown.

Each cell subset's genomic DNA was divided evenly among several immunoSEQ plates. The protocol was immunoSEQ multiplex PCR, while the TCRdb copy is restricted to in-frame clones and leaves out a portion. The data show roughly 2.2 million clones, 92% seen once. From germline, CDR1 is SEHNR and CDR2 FQNEAQ (reference sequence). The CDR3 runs 14 residues. V shed 4 bases and J shed 6 bases, with 13 bases lying between them. The chain combines TRBV7-9 with TRBJ2-1; no clear D gene. The receptor comes from a man aged 18 to 30 in good health. Some clones in this sample may be carry-over from other donors' samples. Sequencing used naive CD4+ T cells from PBMCs. The sample's subset: CD45RA+ positively selected. CDR3 sequence: CASSSTEVINEQFF. CDR3 DNA sequence: TGTGCCAGCAGCTCAACTGAGGTGATCAATGAGCAGTTCTTC.